These 30 T cell receptor beta chains were all obtained from the same sample, sequenced in a study of T cell responses to AZD1222 COVID-19 vaccine. This table comes from immunoSEQ multiplex PCR, and its TCRdb copy is limited to in-frame clones, with some not included. The sample records 90,000 to 110,000 clones, about 90% being singletons. This specimen was peripheral blood, taken on day 0 of AZD1222 vaccination. The receptors originated from an adult in good health.

The chain uses TRBV19 and TRBJ2-4; no definite D call. Deletions cut 2 bases from V and 6 bases from J, with 8 bases between. Germline values: CDR1 LNHDA, CDR2 SQIVND (reference sequence). The CDR3 length is 13 residues. The CDR3, as DNA: TGTGCCAGTAGTATACGTTCGGGAAACATTCAGTACTTC. Its protein product is CASSIRSGNIQYF. Together with reference TRBV19 and TRBJ2-4, the CDR3 gives the full variable domain: DGGITQSPKYLFRKEGQNVTLSCEQNLNHDAMYWYRQDPGQGLRLIYYSQIVNDFQKGDIAEGYSVSREKKESFPLTVTSAQKNPTAFYLCASSIRSGNIQYFGAGTRLSVL.

The genes are TRBV7-8 and TRBJ2-1; D gene unclear. The V and J ends lost 3 bases and 6 bases respectively, with 12 bases between them. This CDR3 spans 14 amino acids. The germline V gene encodes CDR1 SGHVS and CDR2 FQNEAQ. CDR3 region: CASSFLGSSNEQFF. CDR3 nucleotide sequence: TGTGCCAGCAGCTTCCTAGGCTCGAGCAATGAGCAGTTCTTC.

V gene TRBV7-6 combines with J gene TRBJ2-6; no definite D call. This CDR3 is built from 16 residues. Trimming pared 2 bases from V and 2 bases from J, leaving 10 bases between. The germline gives CDR1 SGHVS, CDR2 FNYEAQ. This CDR3 is CASSLIRVAGANVLTF. The CDR3, as DNA: TGTGCCAGCAGCTTAATACGAGTAGCTGGGGCCAACGTCCTGACTTTC.

V usage is TRBV18 and J usage is TRBJ2-1, with TRBD1 matching over 9 bases. Per germline, CDR1 KGHSH and CDR2 LQKENI. The V segment lost 3 bases and the J segment 6 bases; nucleotides outside the gene matches: 3. This CDR3 spans 14 amino acids. The CDR3 DNA is TGTGCCAGCTCACCTCGGACAGGGGCCAATGAGCAGTTCTTC. Translation: CASSPRTGANEQFF.

CDR3 amino acids: CASSLVLRPYEQYF. The CDR3, as DNA: TGTGCCAGCAGCTTGGTTCTCCGTCCCTACGAGCAGTACTTC. V and J are TRBV5-5 and TRBJ2-7; no clear D. In germline, CDR1 is SGHKS, CDR2 YYEKEE (reference sequence). The CDR3 loop spans 14 amino acids. Deletions cut 0 bases from V and 2 bases from J, with 9 bases between.

The V and J genes are TRBV5-1 and TRBJ2-1; D uncertain. This CDR3 comprises 13 residues. Per germline, CDR1 SGHRS and CDR2 YFSETQ. The V end was cut by 4 bases, the J end by 3 bases, with 8 bases between. CDR3 in amino acids: CASSLRGYNEQFF. CDR3 in DNA: TGCGCCAGCAGCCTACGAGGCTACAATGAGCAGTTCTTC. Full variable domain (missing parts from reference TRBV5-1 and TRBJ2-1): KAGVTQTPRYLIKTRGQQVTLSCSPISGHRSVSWYQQTPGQGLQFLFEYFSETQRNKGNFPGRFSGRQFSNSRSEMNVSTLELGDSALYLCASSLRGYNEQFFGPGTRLTVL.

The chain is built from TRBV28 and TRBJ1-4; D remains unclear. Germline assignment: CDR1 MDHEN and CDR2 SYDVKM. V lost 8 bases and J lost 0, with 10 bases in between. The CDR3 runs to 14 residues. In nucleotides, the CDR3 is TGTGCCAGCGGTTCTCCTGCAACTAATGAAAAACTGTTTTTT. Translation gives CASGSPATNEKLFF.

The chain uses TRBV18 and TRBJ2-3, with unresolved D. V was clipped by 4 bases and J by 3 bases, with 5 bases between them. In germline, CDR1 is KGHSH, CDR2 LQKENI. The CDR3 totals 12 residues. CDR3 sequence (DNA): TGTGCCAGCTCACAAGAGACAGATACGCAGTATTTT. Amino acids: CASSQETDTQYF.

The V call is TRBV21-1, the J call TRBJ2-5; TRBD2 is taken as the D call from the table, unchecked against the DNA. TRBV21-1 is designated a pseudogene. The CDR3 covers 18 residues. The CDR3 DNA reads as TGTGCCAGCACCAAAGGCAGAGGACTAGCGGGAGGGGAAGAGACCCAGTACTTC. Translating it yields CASTKGRGLAGGEETQYF.

The chain couples TRBV21-1 to TRBJ2-7; the listed D gene, TRBD2, was not tested against the DNA. TRBV21-1 is flagged as a pseudogene. The CDR3 totals 15 residues. In DNA form, the CDR3 reads TGTGCCAGCAGCAAACCCCCGACTATTACCTACGAGCAGTACTTC. This translates into CASSKPPTITYEQYF.

The chain recombines TRBV4-3 with TRBJ2-7; D may be TRBD1 (7 bases). V lost 3 bases and J lost 4, with 22 bases in between. Germline loops: CDR1 LGHNA, CDR2 YSLEER. CDR3 size: 17 residues. CDR3 coding DNA: TGCGCCAGCAGCCAGGCGGGGTTACAGGGGACAAAATACGAGCAGTACTTC. This codes for CASSQAGLQGTKYEQYF.

The chain has TRBV19 and TRBJ2-2; TRBD2 matches 13 bases. The CDR3 is 15 residues long. The V segment lost 7 bases and the J segment 3 bases; nucleotides outside the gene matches: 2. Germline-derived CDR1 and CDR2 are LNHDA and SQIVND (reference sequence). CDR3 region: CASKGLAGDTGELFF. The CDR3 DNA reads TGTGCCAGTAAAGGACTAGCGGGGGACACCGGGGAGCTGTTTTTT. Filled out from reference TRBV19 and TRBJ2-2, the complete variable domain reads DGGITQSPKYLFRKEGQNVTLSCEQNLNHDAMYWYRQDPGQGLRLIYYSQIVNDFQKGDIAEGYSVSREKKESFPLTVTSAQKNPTAFYLCASKGLAGDTGELFFGEGSRLTVL.

This sequence joins TRBV15 and TRBJ2-7, with D perhaps matching TRBD1 or TRBD2 (5 bases each). Germline-derived CDR1 and CDR2 are LNHNV and YYDKDF (reference sequence). CDR3 length equals 14 residues. V was shortened by 1 base and J by 7 bases, with 14 bases between the two germline ends. CDR3: CATSRGGTLREQYF. The CDR3, as DNA: TGTGCCACCAGCAGAGGGGGGACCCTGAGAGAGCAGTACTTC.

The rearrangement uses TRBV5-4 and TRBJ2-3; perhaps TRBD2 as D (7 bases). This CDR3 region has 15 residues. CDR1 is SGHNT and CDR2 is YYREEE in the germline V gene (reference sequence). Deletions cut 2 bases from V and 0 bases from J, with 10 bases between. The CDR3 here is CASSFGGPSTDTQYF. The CDR3 DNA is TGTGCCAGCAGCTTCGGGGGGCCTAGCACAGATACGCAGTATTTT.

The V call is TRBV10-2, the J call TRBJ2-7; D is undetermined. V was pared by 2 bases and J by 6 bases, with 11 bases between. Germline CDR1 WSHSY, CDR2 SAAADI. The length of the CDR3 is 13 residues. CDR3 DNA: TGCGCCAGCAGTGAGAACTGGGCGGCCGAGCAGTACTTC. Protein: CASSENWAAEQYF.

This clone appeared a few times. The gene calls are TRBV4-2 and TRBJ2-7; maybe TRBD2 (7 bases). Trimming pared 1 base from V and 4 bases from J, leaving 11 bases between. Germline CDR1 reads LGHNA; CDR2 reads YNFKEQ. This CDR3 is built from 14 residues. The CDR3 is CASSQAGGQYEQYF. CDR3 DNA: TGTGCCAGCAGCCAAGCGGGGGGCCAATACGAGCAGTACTTC.

V is TRBV11-2 and J is TRBJ1-6; D unclear. Per the germline V gene, CDR1 is SGHAT and CDR2 is FQNNGV. The CDR3 has 16 amino acids. Trimming removed 5 bases from V and 6 bases from J, with 17 bases in between. CDR3 protein: CASSLAPRPGNSPLHF. The CDR3 DNA is TGTGCCAGCAGCCTAGCCCCCCGGCCGGGTAATTCACCCCTCCACTTT.

V is TRBV10-2 and J is TRBJ2-1, with D possibly being TRBD2 (6 bases). The V end lost 3 bases, the J end lost 10 bases, and 7 bases lay between the germline ends. The CDR3 has 11 residues. Germline values: CDR1 WSHSY, CDR2 SAAADI. The CDR3 DNA sequence: TGCGCCAGCAGTGAACGGGGGGAGCAGTTCTTC. This codes for CASSERGEQFF.

The rearrangement links TRBV29-1 to TRBJ1-5; D unresolved. This CDR3 has 12 residues. The germline CDR1 and CDR2 sequences are SQVTM and ANQGSEA. V was trimmed by 4 bases and J by 7 bases, leaving 11 bases between them. The CDR3 here is CSVGGLGQPQHF. CDR3 sequence (DNA): TGCAGCGTTGGGGGATTAGGGCAGCCCCAGCATTTT.

The chain carries TRBV4-2 and TRBJ2-2; TRBD1 or TRBD2 may be the D gene (5 bases each). Per the germline V gene, CDR1 is LGHNA and CDR2 is YNFKEQ. The CDR3 is made up of 17 amino acids. Trimming pared 4 bases from V and 4 bases from J, leaving 19 bases between. CDR3 residues: CASSPQGVRGFTGELFF. The DNA for the CDR3 is TGTGCCAGCAGCCCGCAGGGAGTAAGGGGCTTCACCGGGGAGCTGTTTTTT.

The chain links TRBV2 to TRBJ2-1; 11 nucleotides agree with TRBD2. After removal of 7 bases from V and 3 bases from J, the junction contained 5 bases not matched to a gene. This CDR3 has 15 amino acids. The germline V gene encodes CDR1 SNHLY and CDR2 FYNNEI. This CDR3 is CASNPLAGGYNEQFF. The DNA of the CDR3 is TGTGCCAGCAACCCGCTAGCGGGGGGCTACAATGAGCAGTTCTTC.

CDR3 in DNA: TGCGCCAGCAGCCCACCTTTGGGGGGCGGTGCCGGGGAGCTGTTTTTT. This sequence encodes CASSPPLGGGAGELFF. The chain joins TRBV5-1 to TRBJ2-2; D may be TRBD1 or TRBD2 (6 bases each). CDR3 size: 16 residues. V was trimmed by 4 bases and J by 6 bases, leaving 19 bases between them. The germline gives CDR1 SGHRS, CDR2 YFSETQ.

The chain recombines TRBV24-1 with TRBJ1-2, with 7 positions matching TRBD1. Germline trimming cut 2 bases from V and 8 bases from J; bases unmatched to any gene: 7. This CDR3 has 14 amino acids. The germline V gene encodes CDR1 KGHDR and CDR2 SFDVKD. In DNA form, the CDR3 reads TGTGCCACCAGTGATTCGAACAGGGGAGAGGGCTACACCTTC. It encodes CATSDSNRGEGYTF.

The V call is TRBV2, the J call TRBJ1-3; D ambiguous. Germline V CDR1 and CDR2: SNHLY, FYNNEI. This CDR3 contains 13 residues. Trimming took off 5 bases at V and 9 bases at J, with 14 bases between the two ends. The CDR3 sequence is CASSLEETSTIYF. The CDR3 DNA sequence: TGTGCCAGCAGTTTGGAAGAGACTTCCACCATATATTTT.

V and J are TRBV18 and TRBJ2-5; no definite D call. V was shortened by 4 bases and J by 5 bases, with 17 bases between the two germline ends. Germline CDR1 is KGHSH and CDR2 is LQKENI. The CDR3 runs 15 residues. This CDR3 reads CASSLPAGGGETQYF. DNA of the CDR3: TGTGCCAGCTCACTCCCCGCCGGTGGTGGGGAGACCCAGTACTTC.

This chain joins TRBV5-4 and TRBJ2-1; 9 positions agree with TRBD2. Looked up from germline, CDR1 is SGHNT and CDR2 is YYREEE (reference sequence). The trim removed 0 bases at V and 6 bases at J, leaving 7 bases unmatched. This CDR3 spans 16 amino acids. Here the CDR3 DNA reads TGTGCCAGCAGCTTGGGAGGGATAGCGGGAGTCAATGAGCAGTTCTTC. Protein sequence: CASSLGGIAGVNEQFF.

This rearrangement joins TRBV7-2 to TRBJ2-3, with D possibly called TRBD1 or TRBD2 (5 bases each). Germline CDR1 and CDR2: SGHTA and FQGNSA. Between the trimmed V and J ends, which lost 7 bases and 3 bases, there was a span of 11 bases. The CDR3 covers 13 residues. This CDR3 reads CASTPGPTDTQYF. CDR3 coding DNA: TGTGCCAGCACACCGGGGCCGACAGATACGCAGTATTTT.

CDR3 nucleotide sequence: TGTGCCACCAGTGATTATGAGACTAGCGTTGGGAATGAGCAGTTCTTC. It translates to CATSDYETSVGNEQFF. The rearrangement uses TRBV24-1 and TRBJ2-1; 8 nucleotides match TRBD2. With V trimmed by 2 bases and J by 7 bases, 9 bases remained unmatched. This CDR3 comprises 16 residues. Germline V gene data show CDR1 as KGHDR and CDR2 as SFDVKD.

The chain uses TRBV19 and TRBJ1-2; D unclear. Per the germline V gene, CDR1 is LNHDA and CDR2 is SQIVND (reference sequence). The CDR3 contains 12 residues. The V gene lost 5 bases and the J gene lost 4 bases, with 8 bases spanning the gap. The CDR3 DNA sequence: TGTGCCAGTAGTGCTCGGGTCTATGGCTACACCTTC. This sequence encodes CASSARVYGYTF.

The chain uses TRBV5-1 and TRBJ2-7; 7 bases are a match to TRBD2. CDR3 length equals 15 residues. Germline V gene data show CDR1 as SGHRS and CDR2 as YFSETQ. The V and J ends lost 0 bases and 5 bases, in that order; junction bases with no gene match: 8. The CDR3 protein is CASSLGWTSWNEQYF. The CDR3 DNA sequence: TGCGCCAGCAGCTTGGGCTGGACTAGTTGGAACGAGCAGTACTTC. The complete variable domain, with remaining parts taken from reference TRBV5-1 and TRBJ2-7, reads KAGVTQTPRYLIKTRGQQVTLSCSPISGHRSVSWYQQTPGQGLQFLFEYFSETQRNKGNFPGRFSGRQFSNSRSEMNVSTLELGDSALYLCASSLGWTSWNEQYFGPGTRLTVT.